The 19 T cell receptor beta chains listed next were all sequenced from one sample in a study of T cells in Graves' hyperthyroidism and ophthalmopathy (dated by TCRdb to the late 2010s). The library came from multiplex PCR. The sequencer listed for this sample is Illumina HiSeq 2000. Amplification of TCR beta CDR3 regions was carried out from RNA transcripts. The first round of RT-PCR for the TCR CDR3 was performed with the HTBI primer set and the Qiagen OneStep RT-PCR kit. TCRdb reran the public reads through fastp at Q25 and MiXCR, keeping productive beta chains. Rows are unified per CDR3 protein, each entry keeping the most common DNA and genes. For this sample the table gives about 840,000 distinct CDR3 sequences, of which over 35% were detected only once. The ten biggest clones cover 8% to 9% of the sample. Sequenced input: blood. These receptors all stem from a man between 18 and 29 years old with Graves' hyperthyroidism.

The J gene is TRBJ2-5, the V gene TRBV20-1; TRBD2 matches at 8 bases. J gave up 3 bases and V 5 bases, and 11 bases lay outside the gene matches. Germline CDR1 and CDR2: DFQATT and SNEGSKA (reference sequence). The CDR3 loop spans 15 amino acids. The CDR3 reads CSARSGKSGKETQYF. CDR3 sequence (DNA): TGCAGTGCTCGTAGCGGGAAGAGTGGAAAAGAGACCCAGTACTTC.

The sample holds a few counts of this clonotype. The CDR3 coding sequence is TGTGCCACCAGTGGAGTAGAGGACTATGGCTACACCTTC. It is translated as CATSGVEDYGYTF. V gene TRBV24-1 combines with J gene TRBJ1-2; D not resolved. CDR1 is KGHDR and CDR2 is SFDVKD in the germline V gene. V was trimmed by 5 bases and J by 3 bases, leaving 9 bases between them. The CDR3 spans 13 residues.

This clonotype was seen a handful of times. The chain is built from TRBV7-2 and TRBJ2-5, with no clear D. The V gene lost 5 bases and the J gene lost 0 bases, with 16 bases spanning the gap. There are 16 residues in the CDR3. CDR1 SGHTA and CDR2 FQGNSA come from the germline V gene. This chain's CDR3 is CASSIGGSLYQETQYF. The CDR3 nucleotides read TGTGCCAGCAGCATAGGTGGCAGCTTGTACCAAGAGACCCAGTACTTC.

The rearrangement uses TRBV3-1 and TRBJ1-4; TRBD1 matches at 7 bases. V lost 3 bases and J lost 6; bases outside the gene matches: 4. From germline, CDR1 is LGHDT and CDR2 YNNKEL (reference sequence). CDR3 length: 14 residues. CDR3 coding DNA: TGTGCCAGCAGCCAGTCAGGGGGGGATGAAAAACTGTTTTTT. Protein: CASSQSGGDEKLFF.

This clonotype has just a few counts. The chain links TRBV6-5 to TRBJ2-7; no reliable D call. CDR1 and CDR2 (germline): MNHEY, SVGAGI. This CDR3 is built from 11 residues. Trimming left V 6 bases short and J 5 bases short, with 8 bases between. The CDR3 coding sequence is TGTGCCAGCAGGCTTAAGAACGAGCAGTACTTC. Its translation is CASRLKNEQYF.

As regards this clonotype: With a much larger clone just one base away, this may be a read error. This sequence joins TRBV10-3 and TRBJ2-7; 7 bases map to TRBD2. The J segment lost 7 bases and the V segment lost 3 bases, leaving 0 bases of the junction unmatched. Germline V gene sequence: CDR1 ENHRY, CDR2 SYGVKD. CDR3 size: 11 residues. The CDR3 coding sequence is TGTGCCATCAGTGACGGGAGGGAGCAGTACTTC. It encodes CAISDGREQYF.

This clonotype showed up many times. This chain links TRBV29-1 with TRBJ2-5; 10 bases agree with TRBD1. Germline CDR1 is SQVTM and CDR2 is ANQGSEA. The CDR3 consists of 14 residues. V shed 5 bases, J shed 4 bases, and the junction held 7 bases outside the gene matches. CDR3 amino acids: CSVSGTGERETQYF. CDR3 sequence (DNA): TGCAGCGTTTCCGGGACAGGGGAGAGAGAGACCCAGTACTTC.

J is TRBJ2-2 and V is TRBV25-1; TRBD1 matches 8 bases. The CDR3 is 17 residues long. From germline, CDR1 is MGHDK and CDR2 SYGVNS. V was pared by 6 bases and J by 4 bases, with 13 bases of the junction left unmatched. The CDR3 nucleotides read TGTGCCAGCAGCGCAGACCTAGGACAGGGATCCACCGGGGAGCTGTTTTTT. Amino acid sequence: CASSADLGQGSTGELFF.

This clonotype has more than one count but fewer than ten. The V gene is TRBV4-1, the J gene TRBJ1-2, with a possible D match to TRBD1 (5 bases). Germline CDR1 and CDR2: MGHRA and YSYEKL. V was clipped by 1 base and J by 7 bases, with 7 bases between them. The CDR3 totals 12 residues. Here the CDR3 reads CASSQGGVGYTF. As DNA, the CDR3 is TGCGCCAGCAGCCAAGGGGGGGTTGGCTACACCTTC.

This clonotype was observed at least ten times. An end of the junction differs from the germline gene, which may be a read error. V gene TRBV29-1 combines with J gene TRBJ2-5, with unresolved D. The CDR3 sequence is 13 residues long. Germline values: CDR1 SQVTM, CDR2 ANQGSEA. This CDR3 reads CSVDSQRQGTQYF. CDR3 bases: TGCAGCGTTGATAGCCAACGCCAAGGGACCCAGTACTTC.

There are many counts of this clonotype. This rearrangement joins TRBV7-2 to TRBJ2-7, with D possibly being TRBD1 (6 bases). The CDR3 runs to 13 residues. The germline CDR1 and CDR2 sequences are SGHTA and FQGNSA. The V end was cut by 6 bases, the J end by 3 bases, with 12 bases between. The DNA for the CDR3 is TGTGCCAGCAGTTTGGCGGACAGCTACGAGCAGTACTTC. Translation: CASSLADSYEQYF.

This clonotype came up a few times. V is TRBV12-3 or TRBV12-4 and J is TRBJ2-5, with 9 bases identical to TRBD2. The CDR3 is 16 amino acids. V gave up 6 bases and J gave up 5 bases; unmatched junction bases: 13. This chain's CDR3 is CASSRASSGIWETQYF. The CDR3 region has the DNA TGTGCCAGCAGCCGAGCTTCTAGCGGGATCTGGGAGACCCAGTACTTC.

CDR3: CSVEGTSESTDTQYF. Written as DNA, the CDR3 is TGCAGCGTTGAAGGGACTAGCGAGAGCACAGATACGCAGTATTTT. J is TRBJ2-3 and V is TRBV29-1; 9 bases fit TRBD2. Germline assignment: CDR1 SQVTM and CDR2 ANQGSEA. The CDR3 is 15 amino acids. After removal of 1 base from V and 0 bases from J, the junction contained 2 bases not matched to a gene.

This clonotype was observed a few times. The chain couples TRBV19 to TRBJ2-7; possible D gene TRBD2, 6 bases. V was shortened by 3 bases and J by 3 bases, with 15 bases between the two germline ends. From germline, CDR1 is LNHDA and CDR2 SQIVND (reference sequence). CDR3 length: 15 amino acids. The CDR3 protein is CASSIGGEPYYEQYF. CDR3 in DNA: TGTGCCAGTAGTATCGGCGGGGAGCCCTACTACGAGCAGTACTTC.

Of note for this clonotype: A much larger clone differs from this one at a single base, so this may be a read error. In nucleotides, the CDR3 is TGTGCCAGCAGCGTTTCAACGAGCACTGAAGCTTTCTTT. Encoded protein: CASSVSTSTEAFF. This sequence joins TRBV6-5 and TRBJ1-1, with D hard to call. Trimming cost V 6 bases and J 4 bases, with 12 bases left between them. The CDR3 covers 13 residues. CDR1 MNHEY and CDR2 SVGAGI come from the germline V gene.

As for this clonotype: The junction departs from the called germline gene at one end, perhaps through a read error. This sequence joins TRBV29-1 and TRBJ2-7; TRBD2 is a possible D gene (5 bases). The germline V gene encodes CDR1 SQVTM and CDR2 ANQGSEA. This CDR3 has 12 residues. The CDR3 sequence: CSVVPAAGELYF. The CDR3 nucleotides read TGCAGCGTTGTCCCGGCGGCCGGGGAGCTGTACTTC.

This clonotype was counted a few times. V and J are TRBV5-1 and TRBJ2-7; 13 bases agree with TRBD2. There are 15 residues in the CDR3. Germline lookup yields CDR1 SGHRS and CDR2 YFSETQ. V shed 3 bases, J shed 9 bases, and the junction held 9 bases outside the gene matches. The CDR3, as DNA: TGCGCCAGCAGCTCGGGGACTAGCGGGATACCTGGGCAGTACTTC. Residues: CASSSGTSGIPGQYF.

This clonotype has only a few counts. The chain carries TRBV29-1 and TRBJ2-3, with 12 bases that match TRBD2. In germline, CDR1 is SQVTM, CDR2 ANQGSEA. Trimming removed 6 bases from V and 2 bases from J; junction bases left unmatched: 3. This CDR3 is built from 14 residues. CDR3 DNA sequence: TGCAGCGTGGGGACTAGCGGGTTCACAGATACGCAGTATTTT. Its protein is CSVGTSGFTDTQYF.

DNA for the CDR3: TGCGCCAGCAGCCAAGAGTGGGCGGGAGGTTACGAGCAGTACTTC. Protein: CASSQEWAGGYEQYF. The chain combines TRBV4-3 with TRBJ2-7; TRBD2 matches 8 bases. After removal of 0 bases from V and 4 bases from J, the junction contained 5 bases not matched to a gene. The germline CDR1 and CDR2 sequences are LGHNA and YSLEER. This CDR3 contains 15 residues.